The 22 T cell receptor beta chains presented below share a single source sample, sequenced in a study of T-cell reconstitution after alpha-beta-depleted transplantation in children. Preparation of the TCRbeta library involved a method that used unique molecular identifiers. MiXCR was run by TCRdb on the PCR reads, yielding one entry per CDR3 protein. The data show about 290,000 distinct CDR3 sequences, roughly a tenth seen once. This specimen was PBMCs, taken before TCRalphabeta/CD19-depleted stem cell transplant. The receptor set was obtained from a boy under two years old with acute myeloid leukemia, due to receive a stem cell transplant.

This clonotype has a count of ten or more. The chain employs TRBV12-3 or TRBV12-4 and TRBJ2-1, with D possibly matching TRBD2 (5 bases). Trimming removed 3 bases from V and 8 bases from J, with 14 bases in between. The CDR3 length is 14 residues. The CDR3 nucleotides read TGTGCCAGCAGTTTTCATCCGGGGAGCGATGAGCAGTTCTTC. This codes for CASSFHPGSDEQFF.

The rearrangement joins TRBV7-3 to TRBJ2-3; D tentatively fits TRBD1 or TRBD2 (5 bases each). V shed 0 bases and J shed 1 base, with 8 bases lying between them. Per germline, CDR1 SGHTA and CDR2 FQGTGA. The CDR3 runs to 15 residues. Written as DNA, the CDR3 is TGTGCCAGCAGCTTAACCGGGGCGGGCACAGATACGCAGTATTTT. This translates into CASSLTGAGTDTQYF.

This clonotype came up many times. This chain connects TRBV29-1 to TRBJ2-3; no definite D call. Between the trimmed V and J ends, which lost 3 bases and 4 bases, there was a span of 8 bases. This CDR3 region has 12 residues. Germline V lookup: CDR1 SQVTM, CDR2 ANQGSEA. The CDR3 DNA reads as TGCAGCGTTGAGGAACTGCCAGATACGCAGTATTTT. It specifies CSVEELPDTQYF.

This clonotype was detected ten times or more. The chain has TRBV7-2 and TRBJ2-3, with D perhaps TRBD2 (7 bases). Per the germline V gene, CDR1 is SGHTA and CDR2 is FQGNSA. This CDR3 has 16 residues. The ends were cut back, 2 bases at V and 6 bases at J, with 18 bases in the middle. The CDR3 region is CASSLQSGGAGDTQYF. CDR3 coding DNA: TGTGCCAGCAGCTTACAATCTGGGGGGGCTGGGGATACGCAGTATTTT.

This clonotype was counted at least ten times. The CDR3 nucleotides are TGTGCCAGCAGTTACAGGGCCGCCCGGCGGGATGAAAAACTGTTTTTT. Translating it yields CASSYRAARRDEKLFF. This chain connects TRBV6-5 to TRBJ1-4; D not resolved. The CDR3 runs to 16 residues. V was shortened by 2 bases and J by 6 bases, with 16 bases between the two germline ends. Germline V gives CDR1 MNHEY, CDR2 SVGAGI.

This clonotype was detected ten times or more. The chain has TRBV24-1 and TRBJ2-3, with D maybe TRBD2 (6 bases). Germline CDR1 is KGHDR and CDR2 is SFDVKD. Between the trimmed V and J ends, which lost 1 base and 0 bases, there was a span of 16 bases. The CDR3 runs 18 residues. CDR3 DNA: TGTGCCACCAGTGATTTTTCTCCCCGGGAGCGGAGCACAGATACGCAGTATTTT. It encodes CATSDFSPRERSTDTQYF.

The table lists this clonotype with many counts. The V gene is TRBV10-3, the J gene TRBJ2-7; D possibly matches TRBD1 or TRBD2 (7 bases each). Trimming removed 6 bases from V and 2 bases from J, with 17 bases in between. Germline V gives CDR1 ENHRY, CDR2 SYGVKD. The CDR3 length is 15 residues. The CDR3, as DNA: TGTGCCATCAGCGTTGGGAGGGGGCGCCCCTACGAGCAGTACTTC. As protein: CAISVGRGRPYEQYF.

This clonotype showed up many times. The CDR3 sequence: CASSFGDTYNEQFF. The CDR3 region has the DNA TGTGCCAGCAGCTTCGGGGATACCTACAATGAGCAGTTCTTC. V usage is TRBV11-3 and J usage is TRBJ2-1; the D gene is possibly TRBD2 (5 bases). Germline V CDR1 and CDR2: SGHNT, YENEEA. The CDR3 totals 14 residues. Trimming shortened V by 3 bases and J by 2 bases, and 8 bases separated the two germline ends.

In its sample, this clonotype was seen many times. The chain links TRBV4-3 to TRBJ2-7, with 8 bases identical to TRBD1. There are 15 residues in the CDR3. With V trimmed by 3 bases and J by 0 bases, 4 bases remained unmatched. In germline, CDR1 is LGHNA, CDR2 YSLEER. The CDR3 sequence is CASSQGTGISYEQYF. DNA for the CDR3: TGCGCCAGCAGCCAGGGGACAGGTATCTCCTACGAGCAGTACTTC.

This clonotype was seen many times. At one boundary the junction diverges from the germline segment, which might be a read error. The chain carries TRBV11-2 and TRBJ2-5; 9 bases map to TRBD2. CDR1 and CDR2 from the germline V gene are SGHAT and FQNNGV. The CDR3 runs 18 residues. The CDR3 sequence: CASSLGPLAGGPQGTQYF. The CDR3, as DNA: TGTGCCAGCAGCTTGGGGCCTTTGGCGGGAGGGCCACAAGGGACCCAGTACTTC.

Ten or more counts support this clonotype. This chain joins TRBV7-2 and TRBJ1-6, with no clear D. The CDR3 consists of 16 residues. The germline gives CDR1 SGHTA, CDR2 FQGNSA. Trimming left V 0 bases short and J 6 bases short, with 12 bases between. CDR3 nucleotides: TGTGCCAGCAGCTTAGCACCCCGGCGAGTTAATTCACCCCTCCACTTT. Translated: CASSLAPRRVNSPLHF.

Of note for this clonotype: Given a much more abundant clone one base away, this may be a read error. This chain uses TRBV12-3 or TRBV12-4 with TRBJ2-7, with 11 bases identical to TRBD1. The CDR3 has 12 amino acids. CDR3 region: CASSRTGGEQCF. The CDR3 region has the DNA TGTGCCAGCAGCCGGACAGGGGGCGAGCAGTGCTTC.

This clonotype has a count of ten or more. The V call is TRBV7-9, the J call TRBJ2-7; D is ambiguous. The CDR3 runs 12 residues. Germline lookup yields CDR1 SEHNR and CDR2 FQNEAQ (reference sequence). Trimming took off 5 bases at V and 2 bases at J, with 7 bases between the two ends. The CDR3 DNA reads TGTGCCAGCAGCACGACGGCCTACGAGCAGTACTTC. Residues: CASSTTAYEQYF.

Details on this clonotype: A read error is possible here, since a much larger clone lies one base away. The CDR3 protein is CASSPLGLAGFTDTRYF. In DNA, the CDR3 is TGCGCCAGCAGCCCCTTGGGACTAGCGGGATTCACAGATACGCGGTATTTT. V gene TRBV4-3 combines with J gene TRBJ2-3; 13 bases agree with TRBD2. The germline V gene encodes CDR1 LGHNA and CDR2 YSLEER. The CDR3 is 17 residues long.

This clonotype has more than one count but fewer than ten. The chain has TRBV18 and TRBJ2-1, with D perhaps assigned TRBD1 or TRBD2 (6 bases each). CDR1 and CDR2 (germline): KGHSH, LQKENI. V was cut by 6 bases and J by 4 bases, with 16 bases left in between. CDR3 length: 15 residues. CDR3 residues: CASSNGGGNYNEQFF. The CDR3 nucleotides read TGTGCCAGCTCCAACGGGGGCGGGAATTACAATGAGCAGTTCTTC. The entire variable domain, with the rest obtained from reference TRBV18 and TRBJ2-1, is as follows: NAGVMQNPRHLVRRRGQEARLRCSPMKGHSHVYWYRQLPEEGLKFMVYLQKENIIDESGMPKERFSAEFPKEGPSILRIQQVVRGDSAAYFCASSNGGGNYNEQFFGPGTRLTVL.

This clonotype was observed many times. The CDR3 sequence is CASSLRGRGSYNSPLHF. In nucleotides, the CDR3 is TGTGCCAGCAGTTTAAGGGGCAGGGGGTCCTATAATTCACCCCTCCACTTT. The V gene is TRBV27, the J gene TRBJ1-6; 7 bases are shared with TRBD1. Germline trimming cut 2 bases from V and 1 base from J; bases unmatched to any gene: 5. CDR1 is MNHEY and CDR2 is SMNVEV in the germline V gene (reference sequence). There are 17 residues in the CDR3.

This clonotype was detected many times. The chain joins TRBV25-1 to TRBJ2-1; TRBD2 agrees at 10 bases. The CDR3 has 15 amino acids. V lost 6 bases to trimming and J lost 4 bases; unmatched junction nucleotides: 6. CDR1 is MGHDK, CDR2 SYGVNS, per germline. The DNA for the CDR3 is TGTGCCAGCAGGGCCGGGACTAGCGTGTACAATGAGCAGTTCTTC. This codes for CASRAGTSVYNEQFF.

This CDR3 reads CASSLIKGNEQFF. The CDR3 DNA is TGTGCCAGCAGCTTAATAAAGGGGAATGAGCAGTTCTTC. J is TRBJ2-1 and V is TRBV7-3, with D possibly matching TRBD1 (5 bases). V lost 1 base and J 7 bases, leaving 8 bases between the germline ends. Germline CDR1 SGHTA, CDR2 FQGTGA. The CDR3 loop spans 13 amino acids.

This clonotype was seen many times. V gene TRBV12-3 or TRBV12-4 combines with J gene TRBJ1-5, with D maybe TRBD1 (5 bases). This CDR3 region has 14 residues. Deletions cut 5 bases from V and 0 bases from J, with 8 bases between. The chain's CDR3 is CASSADSSNQPQHF. DNA for the CDR3: TGTGCCAGCAGTGCAGACAGTAGCAATCAGCCCCAGCATTTT.

This clonotype was seen at least ten times. The rearrangement joins TRBV18 to TRBJ2-3; 9 bases map to TRBD1. J lost 2 bases, V lost 4 bases, and 7 bases had no gene match. The germline CDR1 and CDR2 sequences are KGHSH and LQKENI. CDR3 length equals 16 residues. The CDR3 here is CASSLTGTGPTDTQYF. CDR3 in DNA: TGTGCCAGCTCACTAACCGGGACAGGGCCCACAGATACGCAGTATTTT.

The chain couples TRBV11-1 to TRBJ2-5; 10 bases fit TRBD2. CDR1 SGHAT and CDR2 FQDESV come from the germline V gene (reference sequence). The CDR3 runs to 16 residues. V shed 0 bases, J shed 5 bases, and the junction held 6 bases outside the gene matches. CDR3 nucleotide sequence: TGTGCCAGCAGCTTAGCTAGCGGGGGGCGGCATGAGACCCAGTACTTC. This gives the protein CASSLASGGRHETQYF.

V and J are TRBV5-5 and TRBJ2-3, with 11 bases aligning to TRBD2. Germline V gives CDR1 SGHKS, CDR2 YYEKEE (reference sequence). The CDR3 runs to 16 residues. J gave up 2 bases and V 4 bases, and 6 bases lay outside the gene matches. The CDR3 loop is CASSRGTSGPTDTQYF. The CDR3, as DNA: TGTGCCAGCAGCCGTGGGACTAGCGGACCCACAGATACGCAGTATTTT.